The TCR beta chain described here comes from a study of cytotoxic CD8 clonotypes in ibrutinib-treated CLL. T cells were sequenced at a targeted depth of 1 in 200,000 to 1 in 1 million. The assay was immunoSEQ multiplex PCR, and TCRdb's table has in-frame clones only and misses some. The data show about 29,000 clones, 65% to 90% seen once. The junction had 10 bases not matched to a gene; V was cut back by 5 bases and J by 1 base. This CDR3 is built from 17 residues. Germline CDR1 and CDR2: SEHNR and FQNEAQ (reference sequence). This chain connects TRBV7-9 to TRBJ2-5; 10 positions match TRBD2. The source of this sequence is a human donor with chronic lymphocytic leukemia. The sequences come from PBMCs, collected after 24 months of ibrutinib treatment. The CDR3 bases are TGTGCCAGCAGCCCGAAGGGGACTAGCGAGCGCCAAGAGACCCAGTACTTC. Translating gives CASSPKGTSERQETQYF.